The present T cell receptor beta chain was sequenced within a study of blood T cell repertoires in COVID-19. Measured with immunoSEQ multiplex PCR; TCRdb has only the in-frame clones, and not every one. The sample consists of around 200,000 clones, approximately 87% of them appearing once. CDR3 length: 17 residues. V lost 1 base to trimming and J lost 6 bases; unmatched junction nucleotides: 12. CDR1 and CDR2 (germline): SGHRS, YFSETQ. This clone occurred a few times. Sequencing was carried out using PBMCs or T cells enriched from blood (not recorded which). The chain uses TRBV5-1 and TRBJ1-2; TRBD1 matches at 10 bases. The clonotype was recovered from a woman aged 45-65 years in a cohort exposed to, infected with or recovered from COVID-19 (not recorded which). CDR3 sequence: CASSLPSRDRGMDGYTF. For the CDR3, the DNA is TGCGCCAGCAGCTTGCCGTCCCGGGACAGGGGAATGGATGGCTACACCTTC. Variable domain in full (rest from reference TRBV5-1 and TRBJ1-2): KAGVTQTPRYLIKTRGQQVTLSCSPISGHRSVSWYQQTPGQGLQFLFEYFSETQRNKGNFPGRFSGRQFSNSRSEMNVSTLELGDSALYLCASSLPSRDRGMDGYTFGSGTRLTVV.